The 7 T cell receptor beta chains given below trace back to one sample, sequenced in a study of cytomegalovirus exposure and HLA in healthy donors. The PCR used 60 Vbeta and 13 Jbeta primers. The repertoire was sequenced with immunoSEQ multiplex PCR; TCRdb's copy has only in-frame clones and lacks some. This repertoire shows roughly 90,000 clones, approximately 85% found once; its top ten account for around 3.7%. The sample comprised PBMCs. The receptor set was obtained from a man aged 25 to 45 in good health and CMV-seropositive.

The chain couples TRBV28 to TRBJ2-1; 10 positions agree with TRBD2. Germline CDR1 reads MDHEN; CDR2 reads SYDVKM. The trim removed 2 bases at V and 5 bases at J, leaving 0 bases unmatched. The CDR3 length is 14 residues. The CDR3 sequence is CASSLLAGDNEQFF. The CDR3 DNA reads TGTGCCAGCAGTTTACTAGCGGGAGACAATGAGCAGTTCTTC.

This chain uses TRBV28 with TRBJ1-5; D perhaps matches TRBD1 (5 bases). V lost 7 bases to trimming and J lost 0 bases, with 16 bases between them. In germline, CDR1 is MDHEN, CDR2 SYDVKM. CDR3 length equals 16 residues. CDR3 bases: TGTGCCAGCAAGCCGAAGACAGTTAATAGCAATCAGCCCCAGCATTTT. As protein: CASKPKTVNSNQPQHF.

CDR3 bases: TGCGCCAGCAGTGATAAAGCGGGAGGGCGGGAGACCCAGTACTTC. It specifies CASSDKAGGRETQYF. V is TRBV10-1 and J is TRBJ2-5; 10 bases are a match to TRBD2. The CDR3 totals 15 residues. Looked up from germline, CDR1 is WNHNN and CDR2 is SYGVQD (reference sequence). Trimming took 3 bases from V and 5 from J; bases not matched to a gene: 6.

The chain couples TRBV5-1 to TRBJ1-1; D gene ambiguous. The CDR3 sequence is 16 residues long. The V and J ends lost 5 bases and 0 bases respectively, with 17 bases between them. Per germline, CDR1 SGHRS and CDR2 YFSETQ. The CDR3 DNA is TGCGCCAGCAGTTCCCACAGCGGGATCATGAACACTGAAGCTTTCTTT. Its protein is CASSSHSGIMNTEAFF.

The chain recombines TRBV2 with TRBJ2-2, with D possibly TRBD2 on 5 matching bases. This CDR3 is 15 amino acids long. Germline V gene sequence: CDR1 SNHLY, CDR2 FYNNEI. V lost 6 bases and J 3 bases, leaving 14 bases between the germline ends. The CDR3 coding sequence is TGTGCCAGCAGCATACGAGGGTGGGACACCGGGGAGCTGTTTTTT. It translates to CASSIRGWDTGELFF.

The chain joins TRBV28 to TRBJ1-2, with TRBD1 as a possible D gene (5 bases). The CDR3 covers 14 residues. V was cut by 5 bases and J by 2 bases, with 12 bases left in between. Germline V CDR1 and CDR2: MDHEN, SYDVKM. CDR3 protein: CASSQGGSNYGYTF. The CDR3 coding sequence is TGTGCCAGCAGTCAGGGCGGTTCGAACTATGGCTACACCTTC.

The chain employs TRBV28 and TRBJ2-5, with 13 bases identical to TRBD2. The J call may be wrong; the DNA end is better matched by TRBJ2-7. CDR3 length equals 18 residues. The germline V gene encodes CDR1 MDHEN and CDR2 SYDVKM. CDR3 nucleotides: TGTGCCAGCAGTCTGGACTCAACTAGCGGGAGGGTCTCCTACGAGCAGTACTTC. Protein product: CASSLDSTSGRVSYEQYF.